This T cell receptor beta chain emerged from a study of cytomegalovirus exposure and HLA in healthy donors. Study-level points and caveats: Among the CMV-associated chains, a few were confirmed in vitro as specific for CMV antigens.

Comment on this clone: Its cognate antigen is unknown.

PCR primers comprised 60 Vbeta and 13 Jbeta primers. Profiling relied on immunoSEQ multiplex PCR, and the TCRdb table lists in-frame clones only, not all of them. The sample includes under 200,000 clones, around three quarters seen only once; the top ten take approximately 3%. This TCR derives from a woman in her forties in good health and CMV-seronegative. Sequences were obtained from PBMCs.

CDR3 protein: CASSEGQWGTEAFF. The CDR3 nucleotides are TGTGCCAGCAGTGAGGGACAGTGGGGCACTGAAGCTTTCTTT. The chain joins TRBV6-1 to TRBJ1-1, with TRBD1 matching 7 bases. After removal of 3 bases from V and 4 bases from J, the junction contained 5 bases not matched to a gene. Germline lookup yields CDR1 MNHNS and CDR2 SASEGT. The CDR3 spans 14 residues.